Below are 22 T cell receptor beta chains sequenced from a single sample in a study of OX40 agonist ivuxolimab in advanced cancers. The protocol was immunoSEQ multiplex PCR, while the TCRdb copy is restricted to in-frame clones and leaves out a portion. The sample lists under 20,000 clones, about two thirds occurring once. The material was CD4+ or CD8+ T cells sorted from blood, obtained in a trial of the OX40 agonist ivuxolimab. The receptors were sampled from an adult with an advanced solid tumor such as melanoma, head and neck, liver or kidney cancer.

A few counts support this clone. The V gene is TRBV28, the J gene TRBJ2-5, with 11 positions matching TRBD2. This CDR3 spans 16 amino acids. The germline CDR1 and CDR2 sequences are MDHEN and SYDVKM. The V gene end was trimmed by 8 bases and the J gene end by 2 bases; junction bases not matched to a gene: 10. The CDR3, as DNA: TGTGCCAGCGGAAGCGGGGGACTAGCGGTTCAAGAGACCCAGTACTTC. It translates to CASGSGGLAVQETQYF.

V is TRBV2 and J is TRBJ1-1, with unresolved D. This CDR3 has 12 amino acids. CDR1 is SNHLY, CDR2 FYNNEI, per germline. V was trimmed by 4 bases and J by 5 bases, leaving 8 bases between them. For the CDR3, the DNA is TGTGCCAGCAGTGGGGTGGGGACTGAAGCTTTCTTT. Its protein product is CASSGVGTEAFF.

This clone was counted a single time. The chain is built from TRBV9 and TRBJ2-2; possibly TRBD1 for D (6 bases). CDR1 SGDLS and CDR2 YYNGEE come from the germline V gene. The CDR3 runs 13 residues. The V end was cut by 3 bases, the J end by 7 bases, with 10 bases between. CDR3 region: CASSELGGGELFF. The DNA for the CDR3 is TGTGCCAGCAGCGAACTAGGGGGCGGGGAGCTGTTTTTT.

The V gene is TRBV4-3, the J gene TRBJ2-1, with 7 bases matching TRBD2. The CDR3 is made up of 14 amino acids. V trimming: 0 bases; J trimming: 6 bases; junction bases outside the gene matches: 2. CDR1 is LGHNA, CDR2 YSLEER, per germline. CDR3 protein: CASSQDGRGNEQFF. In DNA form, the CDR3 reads TGCGCCAGCAGCCAAGATGGGAGGGGCAATGAGCAGTTCTTC.

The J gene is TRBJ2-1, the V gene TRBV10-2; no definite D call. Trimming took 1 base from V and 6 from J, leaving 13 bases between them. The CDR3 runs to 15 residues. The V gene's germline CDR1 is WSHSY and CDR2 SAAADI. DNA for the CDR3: TGCGCCAGCAGTGAGTGGGGTATTCGGAGCAATGAGCAGTTCTTC. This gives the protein CASSEWGIRSNEQFF.

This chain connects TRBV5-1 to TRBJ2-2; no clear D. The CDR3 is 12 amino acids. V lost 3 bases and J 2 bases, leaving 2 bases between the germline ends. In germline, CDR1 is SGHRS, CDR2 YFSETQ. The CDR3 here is CASSSNTGELFF. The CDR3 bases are TGCGCCAGCAGCTCCAACACCGGGGAGCTGTTTTTT.

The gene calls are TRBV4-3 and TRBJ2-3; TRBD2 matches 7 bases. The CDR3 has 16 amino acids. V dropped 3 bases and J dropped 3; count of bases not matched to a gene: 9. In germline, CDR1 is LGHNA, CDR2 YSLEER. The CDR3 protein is CASSQEIREATDTQYF. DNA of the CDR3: TGCGCCAGCAGCCAGGAAATTCGGGAGGCGACAGATACGCAGTATTTT.

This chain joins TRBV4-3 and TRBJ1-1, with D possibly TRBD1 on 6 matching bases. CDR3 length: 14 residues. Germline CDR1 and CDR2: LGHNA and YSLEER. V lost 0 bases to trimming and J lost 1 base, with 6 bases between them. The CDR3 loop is CASSQDRGNTEAFF. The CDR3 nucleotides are TGCGCCAGCAGCCAAGACAGGGGGAACACTGAAGCTTTCTTT.

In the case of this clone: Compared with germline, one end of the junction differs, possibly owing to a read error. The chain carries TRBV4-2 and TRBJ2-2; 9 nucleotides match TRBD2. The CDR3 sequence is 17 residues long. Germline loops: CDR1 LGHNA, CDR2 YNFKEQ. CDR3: CASSQDSVAGDTGGLFF. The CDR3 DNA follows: TGTGCCAGCAGCCAAGATTCGGTAGCGGGAGATACCGGGGGGCTGTTTTTT.

CDR3 in DNA: TGCGCCAGCAGCTTGGGGACAGGCACCTACGAGCAGTACTTC. Translation: CASSLGTGTYEQYF. The rearrangement uses TRBV5-1 and TRBJ2-7; TRBD1 aligns across 7 bases. With 0 bases clipped from V and 2 bases from J, the junction kept 2 bases outside the gene matches. The CDR3 is made up of 14 amino acids. Per germline, CDR1 SGHRS and CDR2 YFSETQ.

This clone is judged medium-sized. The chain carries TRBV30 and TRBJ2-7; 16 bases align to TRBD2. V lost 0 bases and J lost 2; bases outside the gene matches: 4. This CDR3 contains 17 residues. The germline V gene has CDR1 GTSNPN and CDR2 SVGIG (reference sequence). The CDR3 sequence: CAWSVLGLAGGTYEQYF. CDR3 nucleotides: TGTGCCTGGAGTGTACTGGGACTAGCGGGAGGGACCTACGAGCAGTACTTC.

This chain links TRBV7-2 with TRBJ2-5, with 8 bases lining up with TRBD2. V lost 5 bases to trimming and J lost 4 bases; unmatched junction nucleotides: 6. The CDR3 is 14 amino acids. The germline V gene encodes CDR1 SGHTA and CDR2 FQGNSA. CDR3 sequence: CASSAGGGRETQYF. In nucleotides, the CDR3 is TGTGCCAGCAGCGCGGGGGGCGGGAGAGAGACCCAGTACTTC.

The CDR3 is CASERAQRVENTGELFF. For the CDR3, the DNA is TGTGCCAGTGAAAGGGCCCAGCGGGTAGAGAACACCGGGGAGCTGTTTTTT. The chain is built from TRBV2 and TRBJ2-2; D perhaps matches TRBD2 (6 bases). The CDR3 extends over 17 amino acids. The ends were cut back, 9 bases at V and 1 base at J, with 21 bases in the middle. Germline V gene data show CDR1 as SNHLY and CDR2 as FYNNEI.

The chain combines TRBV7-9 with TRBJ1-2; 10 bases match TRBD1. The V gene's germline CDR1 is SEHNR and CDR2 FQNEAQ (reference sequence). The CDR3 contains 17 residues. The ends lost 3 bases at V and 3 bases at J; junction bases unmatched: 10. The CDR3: CASSFGTGASKDYGYTF. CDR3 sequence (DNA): TGTGCCAGCAGCTTTGGGACAGGGGCGTCTAAGGACTATGGCTACACCTTC.

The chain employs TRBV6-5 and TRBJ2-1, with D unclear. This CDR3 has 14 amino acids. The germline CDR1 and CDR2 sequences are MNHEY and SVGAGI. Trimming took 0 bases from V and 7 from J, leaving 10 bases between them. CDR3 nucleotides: TGTGCCAGCAGTTACTCGAGGAGCTTGAATGAGCAGTTCTTC. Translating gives CASSYSRSLNEQFF.

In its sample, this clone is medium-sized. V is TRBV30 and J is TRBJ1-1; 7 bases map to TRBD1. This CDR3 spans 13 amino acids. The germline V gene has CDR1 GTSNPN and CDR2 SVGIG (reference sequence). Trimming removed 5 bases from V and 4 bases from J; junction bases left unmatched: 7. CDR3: CAWGQDLGTEAFF. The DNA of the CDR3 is TGTGCCTGGGGACAGGACCTGGGCACTGAAGCTTTCTTT. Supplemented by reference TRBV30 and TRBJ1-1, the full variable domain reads SQTIHQWPATLVQPVGSPLSLECTVEGTSNPNLYWYRQAAGRGLQLLFYSVGIGQISSEVPQNLSASRPQDRQFILSSKKLLLSDSGFYLCAWGQDLGTEAFFGQGTRLTVV.

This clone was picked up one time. The CDR3 region is CASSHSSDPYNEQFF. CDR3 nucleotide sequence: TGTGCCAGCTCACACTCTAGCGATCCCTACAATGAGCAGTTCTTC. The chain is built from TRBV18 and TRBJ2-1, with D possibly TRBD2 on 6 matching bases. The CDR3 has 15 residues. Germline-derived CDR1 and CDR2 are KGHSH and LQKENI. Trimming pared 4 bases from V and 2 bases from J, leaving 12 bases between. The full variable domain, its missing parts supplied by reference TRBV18 and TRBJ2-1, is NAGVMQNPRHLVRRRGQEARLRCSPMKGHSHVYWYRQLPEEGLKFMVYLQKENIIDESGMPKERFSAEFPKEGPSILRIQQVVRGDSAAYFCASSHSSDPYNEQFFGPGTRLTVL.

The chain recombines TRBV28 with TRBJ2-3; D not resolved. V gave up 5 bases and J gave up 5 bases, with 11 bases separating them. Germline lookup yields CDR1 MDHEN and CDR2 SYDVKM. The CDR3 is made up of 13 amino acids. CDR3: CASSPTGRDTQYF. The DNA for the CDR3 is TGTGCCAGCAGTCCCACGGGCCGAGATACGCAGTATTTT.

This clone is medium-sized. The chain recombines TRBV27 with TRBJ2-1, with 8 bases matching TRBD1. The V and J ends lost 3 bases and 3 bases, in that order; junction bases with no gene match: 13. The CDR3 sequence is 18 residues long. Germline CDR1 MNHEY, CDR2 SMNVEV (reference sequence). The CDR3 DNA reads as TGTGCCAGCAGTTTTGCCCCTGGGACAGGCTTTTTCTACAATGAGCAGTTCTTC. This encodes CASSFAPGTGFFYNEQFF.

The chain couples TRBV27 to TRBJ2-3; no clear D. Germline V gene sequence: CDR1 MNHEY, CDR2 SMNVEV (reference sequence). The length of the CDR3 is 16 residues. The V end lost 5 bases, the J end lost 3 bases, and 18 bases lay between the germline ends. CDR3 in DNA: TGTGCCAGCAGTCCCTACGAATGGGGAATTACAGATACGCAGTATTTT. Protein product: CASSPYEWGITDTQYF.

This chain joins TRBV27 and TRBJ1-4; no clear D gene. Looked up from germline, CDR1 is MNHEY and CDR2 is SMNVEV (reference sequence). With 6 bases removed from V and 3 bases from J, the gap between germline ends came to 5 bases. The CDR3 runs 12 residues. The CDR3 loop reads CASRSANEKLFF. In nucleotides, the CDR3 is TGTGCCAGCAGATCAGCTAATGAAAAACTGTTTTTT.

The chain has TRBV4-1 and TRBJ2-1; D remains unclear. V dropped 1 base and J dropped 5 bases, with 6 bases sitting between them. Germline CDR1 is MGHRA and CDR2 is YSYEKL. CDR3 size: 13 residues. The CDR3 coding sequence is TGCGCCAGCAGCCAAGGACCGGACAATGAGCAGTTCTTC. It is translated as CASSQGPDNEQFF.